One TCR beta chain is described in this entry. The specificity of this receptor is unknown. Base qualities are not provided; no much larger clone lies one nucleotide away. Ophthalmopathy patients were characterized by moderately to severely active disease, a Clinical Activity Score of at least 3, a NOSPECS grade of at least 4, and a disease duration under 3 months. Anyone with other autoimmune diseases, uncontrolled infections, pregnancy or lactation was excluded from the study. Clinical symptoms, serum thyroxine, TRAb, thyroid ultrasound and orbital computed tomography were used for diagnosis. Ficoll-Paque density gradient centrifugation was used to isolate PBMCs from about 10 ml of fresh peripheral blood. Trizol reagent was used to extract the total RNA, and its quality was then checked on an Agilent 2100 Bioanalyzer. For repertoire sequencing, TCR beta CDR3 regions were amplified from RNA transcripts. The first round was an RT-PCR using HTBI primers with the Qiagen OneStep RT-PCR kit, and this first round was followed by a second-round multiplex PCR, then size selection and purification. Libraries were sequenced paired-end with 100 bp reads on an Illumina HiSeq2000. The authors' pipeline ran thus. SOAPnuke was used for read processing, and reads with adapters, uncalled bases, a mean Phred below 15, or no exact constant-primer or identifier match were discarded. COPE v1.2.5 was used to merge the high-quality paired reads. Unique nucleotide sequences were defined as clonotypes and aligned to IMGT TRB V, D and J references using MiTCR v1.1. The analysis was limited to V-J combinations with a frequency above 0.0001, which together covered 99% to 99.2% of repertoires. For each V-J combination, a TCR clonal expansion and chaos score was defined as the ratio of F50 clonal expansion to chaos observed in the TCRdist matrix. Welch's t-statistics and random forest were used to reduce features to about 13 V-J combinations, which were fed into a naive Bayes classifier. The Morisita-Horn index was used to measure how similar the thyroid and blood repertoires were. TCRdb ran its own pipeline on the public reads, namely fastp trimming at Q25 and MiXCR clone calling, and kept in-frame beta chains. A single entry per CDR3 protein holds the most common genes and DNA from its merged rows. TCRdb, not the original authors, processed these V and J calls. The sample records roughly 220,000 distinct CDR3 sequences, around 42% of which are singletons. The top ten clonotypes cover about 45% of the sample.

The entry originates in a study of Graves' ophthalmopathy and Graves' hyperthyroidism (dated by TCRdb to 2016 to 2019). Looking at the study overall: Peripheral blood samples were taken at the time of initial diagnosis, before any treatment was given. The study used signatures of the TCR beta repertoire to tell Graves' ophthalmopathy apart from Graves' hyperthyroidism and to predict which patients would progress to ophthalmopathy. In total, approximately 130 blood samples were TCR-sequenced: approximately 40 ophthalmopathy, under 80 hyperthyroidism and about 17 hyperthyroidism-to-ophthalmopathy patients. To explore V-J signatures that separate ophthalmopathy from hyperthyroidism, a discovery set of around 97 patients was enrolled, consisting of 40 to 45 with ophthalmopathy and roughly 59 with stable hyperthyroidism. An independent validation cohort was composed of approximately 19 hyperthyroidism patients and 17 patients who later progressed from hyperthyroidism to ophthalmopathy. In roughly 6 hyperthyroidism patients, the T-cell repertoires found in thyroid tissue were compared with those found in blood. Following sample collection, hyperthyroidism patients were given methimazole at a starting dose of 30 mg daily, and ophthalmopathy patients were given high-dose intravenous methylprednisolone. Results and caveats for the whole study, not just this receptor: No statistical method was used to predetermine the sample size, and group allocation was not hidden from the investigators. Most expanded thyroid clonotypes with frequency above 0.001 were also detected in blood, suggesting blood repertoires may reflect the thyroid immune response. In cross-validation, the 13-signature model distinguished ophthalmopathy from stable hyperthyroidism with nearly 90% sensitivity and almost 83% specificity, and in the test set the corresponding values were 80% and 75%. In validation, the model predicted ophthalmopathy progression with more than 55% sensitivity and less than 80% specificity; some 13 predicted patients were CT-confirmed with GO in a median of around 6.5 months.

The cysteine opens and the phenylalanine closes a CDR3 of 13 amino acids. The only DNA kept is the CDR3, 39 bases in frame from the first base. According to the germline V gene, CDR1 reads SGHTA and CDR2 reads FQGTGA. V and J lose 3 bases and 2 bases, and a span of 5 bases separates them. The TCR comes from an adult man with Graves' ophthalmopathy. The chain is assembled from TRBV7-3 and TRBJ1-5, with no reliable assignment of the D segment. Sequences were obtained from peripheral blood. The DNA sequence reads TGTGCCAGCAGCTTCAACGGCAATCAGCCCCAGCATTTT. This sequence encodes CASSFNGNQPQHF.